This T cell receptor beta chain was captured by sequencing in a study of metastatic and nonmetastatic thyroid tumors. For the study at large: A comparison of repertoires was made across blood and tumor or nodule tissue from malignant and benign thyroid patients. Findings and limits, study-wide: Malignant tumors reportedly showed significantly higher TCR beta diversity than benign nodules in both blood and tumor.

There were no patients who had received any treatment before thyroid surgery. Concerning this clone: Its antigen is not identified.

In the original processing: Construction of a distant-metastasis classifier for papillary thyroid cancer relied on CDR3 differences across clinicopathological groups. Through MiXCR, TCRdb re-clonotyped the PCR reads. The V and J calls shown here were made by TCRdb, not taken from the authors' results. The sample has over 8,500 clones; roughly a third are singletons. V shed 0 bases and J shed 0 bases, with 12 bases lying between them. The germline CDR1 and CDR2 sequences are SQVTM and ANQGSEA. The CDR3 is made up of 16 amino acids. This TCR was recovered from a female donor with papillary thyroid cancer or a benign thyroid nodule (not recorded which). Some clones in this sample may be carry-over from other donors' samples. The rearrangement joins TRBV29-1 to TRBJ2-1; TRBD2 is a possible D gene (6 bases). Sequencing was carried out using adjacent normal tissue. In DNA, the CDR3 is TGCAGCGTTGAAGATCCTGGGAGGAGCTCCTACAATGAGCAGTTCTTC. Residues: CSVEDPGRSSYNEQFF.